The clone carrying this TCR beta chain was recorded a few times. Using its own MiXCR run on the RT-PCR reads, TCRdb lists one record per CDR3 protein. The repertoire includes almost 700,000 distinct CDR3 sequences, 14% of them detected once, and 3.6% sits in the top ten. CDR3 size: 13 residues. CDR1 SGHTA and CDR2 FQGNSA come from the germline V gene. Between the trimmed V and J ends, which lost 6 bases and 5 bases, there was a span of 10 bases. This receptor was taken from a female donor in good health, serving as a healthy control. The sequencing sample was made of memory CD4+ T cells from blood. The rearrangement joins TRBV7-2 to TRBJ1-4; D remains ambiguous. CDR3 sequence reads: CASRTTLNEKLFF. For the CDR3, the DNA is TGTGCCAGCAGGACCACTTTAAATGAAAAACTGTTTTTT.